This is a list of T cell receptor beta chains from one sample in a study of blood T cells in healthy people across ages. TCRdb redid the calling of the 5' RACE reads with MiXCR, one entry per CDR3 protein. Among about 1,600,000 distinct CDR3 sequences listed, about 43% were seen once. Sequencing was done on a sample of blood. Source of these receptors: a woman younger than 35 in good health. CDR3s leave out the opening cysteine and the closing phenylalanine or tryptophan. Each record gives: J gene, V gene, CDR3 protein.

j_gene: TRBJ1-6
v_gene: TRBV28
CDR3aa: AIQQGSSYNSPLH

j_gene: TRBJ2-7
v_gene: TRBV4-1
CDR3aa: ASSQERSSREQY

j_gene: TRBJ1-1
v_gene: TRBV12-3/TRBV12-4
CDR3aa: ASSFSGVRTEAF

j_gene: TRBJ2-5
v_gene: TRBV7-2
CDR3aa: ASRGTSGREQY

j_gene: TRBJ2-3
v_gene: TRBV6-1
CDR3aa: ASSVQLDPDTQY

j_gene: TRBJ1-2
v_gene: TRBV3-1
CDR3aa: ASSPMTETGDYGYT

j_gene: TRBJ2-1
v_gene: TRBV6-1
CDR3aa: ASSEKDDSYNEQF

j_gene: TRBJ2-7
v_gene: TRBV6-1
CDR3aa: ARSEKGQGVHEQY

j_gene: TRBJ1-2
v_gene: TRBV7-2
CDR3aa: ASSLERQGHGYT

j_gene: TRBJ2-3
v_gene: TRBV27
CDR3aa: ASSLVLAGGIGDTQY

j_gene: TRBJ2-1
v_gene: TRBV21-1
CDR3aa: ANDQGLLYNEQF

j_gene: TRBJ2-7
v_gene: TRBV2
CDR3aa: ASSAASGIVYEQY

j_gene: TRBJ1-3
v_gene: TRBV6-5
CDR3aa: ASSTGQLSGNTIY

j_gene: TRBJ2-5
v_gene: TRBV28
CDR3aa: ASSREGAGETQY

j_gene: TRBJ2-3
v_gene: TRBV28
CDR3aa: ASSSGTSADTQY

j_gene: TRBJ2-1
v_gene: TRBV11-2
CDR3aa: ACSSGVDSYNEQF

j_gene: TRBJ1-2
v_gene: TRBV5-1
CDR3aa: ASQGDNYGYT

j_gene: TRBJ1-2
v_gene: TRBV6-5
CDR3aa: ASSYARQSNYGYT

j_gene: TRBJ2-1
v_gene: TRBV4-2
CDR3aa: ASSQDLSEGQGGVEQF

j_gene: TRBJ2-3
v_gene: TRBV6-5
CDR3aa: ASSLTGRDTQY

j_gene: TRBJ1-5
v_gene: TRBV12-3/TRBV12-4
CDR3aa: ASRDGEYQPQH

j_gene: TRBJ2-4
v_gene: TRBV4-2
CDR3aa: ASSQDRTSALNIQY

j_gene: TRBJ2-1
v_gene: TRBV27
CDR3aa: ASSPTTVGYNEQF

j_gene: TRBJ2-7
v_gene: TRBV7-6
CDR3aa: ASSGLAEQY

j_gene: TRBJ2-1
v_gene: TRBV27
CDR3aa: ASSFPSGGVANEQF

j_gene: TRBJ1-1
v_gene: TRBV4-2
CDR3aa: ASSLPGRDTEAF

j_gene: .
v_gene: TRBV28
CDR3aa: ASNGQSQETQY

j_gene: TRBJ1-1
v_gene: TRBV30
CDR3aa: AWSRDFILGAEAF

j_gene: TRBJ2-3
v_gene: TRBV7-2
CDR3aa: AGTQRADTQY

j_gene: TRBJ1-4
v_gene: TRBV6-5
CDR3aa: ASSSRTGEKLF

j_gene: TRBJ2-1
v_gene: TRBV20-1
CDR3aa: SASGSDYNEQF

j_gene: .
v_gene: TRBV4-2
CDR3aa: ASSQEPSGTYNEQY

j_gene: TRBJ2-7
v_gene: TRBV3-1
CDR3aa: ASSRTTGQINYEQY